These T cell receptor beta chains were read from a single sample in a study of vaccination and CD4 T cells after COVID-19. TCRdb used MiXCR to reprocess the PCR reads, holding one entry per CDR3 protein. Of 15,000 to 17,000 distinct CDR3 sequences listed, 73% were seen once; the top ten hold about 4.6%. Their specific antigens are unknown. Sequencing was performed on CD4+ T cells from blood, cultured in vitro. The receptors shown here come from a human donor who had recovered from COVID-19. Each CDR3 is given with its conserved first and last residue. A D gene is named only where the DNA matches it firmly. A clone size is listed for some rows: how often the clone was seen (once, few, many), or a class if it is expanded.

TRBV27	few	TRBJ1-1	TRBD1	TGTGCCAGCAGTATCCGAACAGGGGGCAGCACTGAAGCTTTCTTT	CASSIRTGGSTEAFF
TRBV2	.	TRBJ2-5	TRBD2	TGTGCCAGCAGTATCCCGGGACTAGCGGGAGGAGCCCAAGAGACCCAGTACTTC	CASSIPGLAGGAQETQYF
TRBV18	.	TRBJ1-6	TRBD1	TGTGCCAGCTCGGCGGACAGGGCGAATTCACCCCTCCACTTT	CASSADRANSPLHF
TRBV7-8	.	TRBJ2-7	.	TGTGCCAGCAGTTCGGGGACCCTCTACGAGCAGTACTTC	CASSSGTLYEQYF
TRBV11-2	.	TRBJ1-6	.	TGTGCCAGCAGCTTAGGTCTAGCCCGCCAACAGGGCCCCAATTCACCCCTCCACTTT	CASSLGLARQQGPNSPLHF
TRBV9	.	TRBJ1-1	TRBD1	TGTGCCAGCAGCACGGACAGGGTGAACACTGAAGCTTTCTTT	CASSTDRVNTEAFF
TRBV18	.	TRBJ2-7	.	TGTGCCAGCTCACCACCCCGGCGGACGGGGCCGCACTCCTACGAGCAGTACTTC	CASSPPRRTGPHSYEQYF
TRBV6-1	.	TRBJ2-2	TRBD1	TGTGCCAGCAGGACAGGGGGCGTCACCGGGGAGCTGTTTTTT	CASRTGGVTGELFF
TRBV2	.	TRBJ1-1	.	TGTGCCAGCATTCCCCGGGGGGTGCCGAACACTGAAGCTTTCTTT	CASIPRGVPNTEAFF
TRBV7-2	.	TRBJ1-2	.	TGTGCCAGCACCTTTTACGGGCAGAACTATGGCTACACCTTC	CASTFYGQNYGYTF
TRBV21-1	.	TRBJ2-7	.	TGTGCCAGCAGCAAACCGGGACAGCTATCCATCTACGAGCAGTACTTC	CASSKPGQLSIYEQYF
TRBV5-5	.	TRBJ2-5	.	TGTGCCAGCAGCACCGTTCGACGGGTTCAAGAGACCCAGTACTTC	CASSTVRRVQETQYF
TRBV6-2/TRBV6-3	.	TRBJ1-6	.	TGTGCCAGCAGACGCCGACACGAGGCGGGTAAAAGGGGACCACCCGCCCTCCACTTT	CASRRRHEAGKRGPPALHF
TRBV7-3	.	TRBJ2-2	.	TGTGCCAGCAGCGCGTTGGTTACCGGGGAGCTGTTTTTT	CASSALVTGELFF
TRBV20-1	.	TRBJ1-1	.	TGCAGTGCTCGAGCTAACACTGAAGCTTTCTTT	CSARANTEAFF
TRBV6-1	once	TRBJ2-7	TRBD2	TGTGCCAGCGATGGGTATGGCGGGGGTTTCCCCCAAACCGAGCAGTACTTC	CASDGYGGGFPQTEQYF
TRBV6-1	.	TRBJ2-6	.	TGTGCCAGCAGTCAAACAGGGACCGGGGCCAACGTCCTGACTTTC	CASSQTGTGANVLTF
TRBV19	.	TRBJ1-5	.	TGTGCCAGTAGTGTAGGACAGTATAGCAATCAGCCCCAGCATTTT	CASSVGQYSNQPQHF
TRBV6-2/TRBV6-3	.	TRBJ1-1	.	TGTGCCAGCATTGATCCCCAGGGAGGGGGCACTGAAGCTTTCTTT	CASIDPQGGGTEAFF
TRBV6-1	.	TRBJ1-2	.	TGTGCCAGCAGCCCCACAGGAACCTATGGCTACACCTTC	CASSPTGTYGYTF
TRBV6-5	.	TRBJ1-5	TRBD1	TGTGCCAGCAGTTCAGGACAGGATAATCAGCCCCAGCATTTT	CASSSGQDNQPQHF
TRBV7-2	.	TRBJ2-3	.	TGTGCCAGCAGCTTAGGTTTCGGATCAACCAGTAGTACGCAGTATTTT	CASSLGFGSTSSTQYF
TRBV28	once	TRBJ1-1	.	TGTGCCAGCAGTGGCCCGGAGGTTAGGGTGAACACTGAAGCTTTCTTT	CASSGPEVRVNTEAFF
TRBV6-2/TRBV6-3	once	TRBJ2-3	TRBD2	TGTGCCAGCAGTTTGGGAGGGCCCGGGACAGATACGCAGTATTTT	CASSLGGPGTDTQYF
TRBV11-3	.	TRBJ2-5	TRBD2	TGTGCCAGCAGCCTGGGACTAGCGGGACTTCAAGAGACCCAGTACTTC	CASSLGLAGLQETQYF
TRBV10-2	.	TRBJ2-6	.	TGCGCCAGCAGTGAGAGGGGCATGGCTGGGGCCAACGTCCTGACTTTC	CASSERGMAGANVLTF
TRBV20-1	.	TRBJ2-5	TRBD1	TGCAGTGCTATGATCGGGACAGCTCCATCGGAGACCCAGTACTTC	CSAMIGTAPSETQYF
TRBV6-1	.	TRBJ2-3	TRBD1	TGTGCCAGTAAGCTAGTCGATTTCCGGGACAGGGGCTTCACAGATACGCAGTATTTT	CASKLVDFRDRGFTDTQYF
TRBV12-3/TRBV12-4	.	TRBJ1-1	.	TGTGCCAGCAGGCCCCCTACAGGAACTAACACTGAAGCTTTCTTT	CASRPPTGTNTEAFF
TRBV20-1	.	TRBJ2-7	.	TGCAGTGCGAATTTTGGGACGGGGGCTTACGAGCAGTACTTC	CSANFGTGAYEQYF
TRBV11-3	.	TRBJ2-1	.	TGTGCCAGCAGCTTAGTTTATGGGTATGAGCAGTTCTTC	CASSLVYGYEQFF
TRBV20-1	.	TRBJ2-5	.	TGCAGTGCTAGGGCACAGCAAGAGACCCAGTACTTC	CSARAQQETQYF
TRBV30	.	TRBJ1-6	TRBD1	TGTGCCTGGAGTGCTGTGACAGGGGGAAATTCACCCCTCCACTTT	CAWSAVTGGNSPLHF
TRBV20-1	.	TRBJ1-3	.	TGCAGTGCTAGGCCCCCCGTTGCGTACTCTGGAAACACCATATATTTT	CSARPPVAYSGNTIYF
TRBV19	.	TRBJ1-1	.	TGTGCCAGTAGTATAGGCGTGTTACGGAACACTGAAGCTTTCTTT	CASSIGVLRNTEAFF
TRBV6-5	.	TRBJ1-4	.	TGTGCCAGCAGTTACTCTCCGACGGGTATGGTGTTTTTT	CASSYSPTGMVFF
TRBV25-1	.	TRBJ2-2	.	TGTGCCAGCAGTGTTGAGGAGAGAAACACCGGGGAGCTGTTTTTT	CASSVEERNTGELFF
TRBV30	.	TRBJ1-1	.	TGTGCCTACTCGGTGGGGGCAAGGGAAGCTTTCTTT	CAYSVGAREAFF
TRBV6-2/TRBV6-3	.	TRBJ2-3	TRBD2	TGTGCCAGCAGTTACTTACCCCGACTAGCGGGAGGGTTAGATACGCAGTATTTT	CASSYLPRLAGGLDTQYF
TRBV7-2	.	TRBJ1-2	TRBD1	TGTGCCAGCAGCCCATCTGGGACAGGGACTAACTATGGCTACACCTTC	CASSPSGTGTNYGYTF
TRBV19	once	TRBJ1-2	.	TGTGCCAGTAGTATATTGGGCCCCAGGGCTGGCTACACCTTC	CASSILGPRAGYTF
TRBV6-5	.	TRBJ1-1	TRBD1	TGTGCCAGCAGTTACTTCAGGGGGAGGGCCTCTGAAGCTTTCTTT	CASSYFRGRASEAFF
TRBV7-2	.	TRBJ1-2	.	TGTGCCAGCAGCCTACGCGACAGCACTAACTATGGCTACACCTTC	CASSLRDSTNYGYTF
TRBV27	few	TRBJ1-2	.	TGTGCCAGCAGCTTCGGACAGCTCTATGGCTACACCTTC	CASSFGQLYGYTF
TRBV6-4	.	TRBJ2-1	.	TGTGCCAGCAGTGATCTGAGCGGAGGCTACAATGAGCAGTTCTTC	CASSDLSGGYNEQFF
TRBV7-2	.	TRBJ2-2	.	TGTGCCAGCAGCTTACGTCGCGGATTAAACACCGGGGAGCTGTTTTTT	CASSLRRGLNTGELFF
TRBV30	.	TRBJ2-5	.	TGTGCCTGGAGTGTACTGGGGGGGCTTGGGGAGACCCAGTACTTC	CAWSVLGGLGETQYF
TRBV2	medium-sized	TRBJ1-6	TRBD1	TGTGCCAGCGGGACAGGCTATAATTCACCCCTCCACTTT	CASGTGYNSPLHF
TRBV7-9	.	TRBJ1-4	TRBD1	TGTGCCAGCAGCCACGGACAGGGGGCAAAGTGGGGTAATGAAAAACTGTTTTTT	CASSHGQGAKWGNEKLFF
TRBV11-2	.	TRBJ2-2	TRBD1	TGTGCCAGCAGCCCGAACAGGGGGCAAGGAGGGGAGCTGTTTTTT	CASSPNRGQGGELFF